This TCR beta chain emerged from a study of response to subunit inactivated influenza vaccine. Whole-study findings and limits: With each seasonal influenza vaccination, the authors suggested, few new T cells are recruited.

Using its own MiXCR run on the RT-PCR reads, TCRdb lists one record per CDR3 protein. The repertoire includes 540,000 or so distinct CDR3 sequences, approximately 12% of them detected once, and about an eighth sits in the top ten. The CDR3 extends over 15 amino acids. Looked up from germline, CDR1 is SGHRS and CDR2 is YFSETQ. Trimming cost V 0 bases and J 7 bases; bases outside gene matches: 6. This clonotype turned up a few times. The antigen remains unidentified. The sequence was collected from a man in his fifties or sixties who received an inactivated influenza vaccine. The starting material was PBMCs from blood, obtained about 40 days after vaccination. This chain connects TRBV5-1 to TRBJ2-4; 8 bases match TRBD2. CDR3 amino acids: CASSLGAGGVNIQYF. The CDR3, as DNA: TGCGCCAGCAGCTTGGGGGCCGGGGGGGTTAACATTCAGTACTTC.